This TCR beta chain was recovered during a study of blood T cell repertoires in COVID-19. About the research overall: The study drew acute and convalescent COVID-19 samples from the United States, Italy and Spain.

V lost 4 bases, J lost 5 bases, and 12 bases lay in between. The germline CDR1 and CDR2 sequences are SGDLS and YYNGEE. The CDR3 is made up of 13 amino acids. The repertoire was sequenced with immunoSEQ multiplex PCR; TCRdb's copy has only in-frame clones and lacks some. The table has 500,000 to 600,000 clones, about 89% seen once. The sequencing input was peripheral blood. The clonotype originates from a woman between 45 and 60 years old with COVID-19, enrolled during active disease. The rearrangement joins TRBV9 to TRBJ2-5; possibly TRBD1 for D (5 bases). CDR3 coding DNA: TGTGCCAGCAGCCAGGGAACTACGGAGACCCAGTACTTC. Its translation: CASSQGTTETQYF.